This T cell receptor beta chain originates from a study of blood T cell repertoires in COVID-19. Assay: immunoSEQ multiplex PCR; the TCRdb copy retains only in-frame clones and omits some. The sample holds 30,000 to 45,000 clones, 70% to 80% seen once. The CDR3 is made up of 16 amino acids. V was clipped by 5 bases and J by 5 bases; unmatched bases: 7. In germline, CDR1 is SGHNT, CDR2 YENEEA. This sequence joins TRBV11-3 and TRBJ2-2; 11 bases map to TRBD1. Sequencing was performed on peripheral blood. The origin of this receptor is a man aged 55 to 70 with active COVID-19. CDR3: CASSHGTGGLTGELFF. As DNA, the CDR3 is TGTGCCAGCAGCCACGGGACAGGGGGTCTTACCGGGGAGCTGTTTTTT. The full variable domain, rest sourced from reference TRBV11-3 and TRBJ2-2, is EAGVVQSPRYKIIEKKQPVAFWCNPISGHNTLYWYLQNLGQGPELLIRYENEEAVDDSQLPKDRFSAERLKGVDSTLKIQPAELGDSAVYLCASSHGTGGLTGELFFGEGSRLTVL.